This T cell receptor beta chain was captured by sequencing in a study of identical twins. In this sample, this clonotype turned up a few times. Its antigen is currently unknown. One entry per CDR3 protein results from TCRdb running MiXCR on the 5' RACE reads. The table includes approximately 620,000 distinct CDR3 sequences, around 8.6% detected once. Points from the study as a whole: For monozygotic twins, models underestimated out-of-frame TCR alpha sharing. Excess sharing between twins was weaker in beta out-of-frame sequences.

Trimming at V came to 5 bases and at J to 6 bases, leaving 9 bases not matched to a gene. CDR1 and CDR2 from the germline V gene are SGHVS and FQNEAQ. There are 15 residues in the CDR3. This sample was shared with a second study, whose subject was yellow fever vaccine responses in identical twins.

The TCR sequence derives from a woman between 18 and 29 years old in good health. The chain joins TRBV7-8 to TRBJ2-1, with TRBD1 matching over 8 bases. Sequencing was performed on PBMCs. The CDR3 bases are TGTGCCAGCAGCGCGTGGACAGGGCTGAGCAATGAGCAGTTCTTC. Translated: CASSAWTGLSNEQFF.